These T cell receptor beta chains were read from a single sample in a study of CD8 T cells in Susac syndrome. MiXCR, run by TCRdb on the immunoSEQ multiplex PCR reads, gives a single entry per CDR3 protein. The table has about 250,000 distinct CDR3 sequences, just under 95% seen once; the top ten hold around 0.067%. Sequencing was carried out using CD4+ T cells from PBMCs. The receptor set was obtained from a human donor with multiple sclerosis. CDR3s include the opening cysteine and the closing phenylalanine or tryptophan. A D gene is named only where the DNA matches it firmly. Where a row states a size, it is once, few, many or the class of an expanded clone; other rows omit it.

d_gene	abundance	j_gene	v_gene	CDR3aa	CDR3nt
TRBD1	.	TRBJ2-7	TRBV7-9	CASSSRDRGLNEQYF	TGTGCCAGCAGTTCCCGGGACAGGGGGCTCAACGAGCAGTACTTC
.	.	TRBJ2-5	TRBV29-1	CSVVPQETQYF	TGCAGCGTTGTACCCCAAGAGACCCAGTACTTC
.	.	TRBJ1-1	TRBV7-2	CASSSFSGTEAFF	TGTGCCAGCAGTTCATTCAGTGGCACTGAAGCTTTCTTT
.	.	TRBJ2-2	TRBV11-2	CASSFRGANTGELFF	TGTGCCAGCAGCTTTCGAGGGGCGAACACCGGGGAGCTGTTTTTT
.	once	TRBJ1-1	TRBV6-1	CASDEGRTEAFF	TGTGCCAGCGATGAAGGGCGAACTGAAGCTTTCTTT
TRBD2	.	TRBJ2-2	TRBV2	CASSFIAGGNTGELFF	TGTGCCAGCAGTTTCATAGCGGGAGGAAACACCGGGGAGCTGTTTTTT
.	once	TRBJ2-5	TRBV12-2	CASRPGWGRQETQYF	TGTGCAAGTCGCCCCGGGTGGGGCAGACAAGAGACCCAGTACTTC
.	few	TRBJ2-5	TRBV6-6	CASSYSRETQYF	TGTGCCAGCAGTTACTCGAGAGAGACCCAGTACTTC
.	once	TRBJ2-5	TRBV20-1	CSALAPSERPQETQYF	TGCAGTGCCCTCGCGCCCTCTGAGCGCCCTCAAGAGACCCAGTACTTC
.	.	TRBJ1-1	TRBV6-6	CASSTQGRPNTEAFF	TGTGCCAGCAGTACACAGGGACGTCCGAACACTGAAGCTTTCTTT
.	.	TRBJ1-6	TRBV7-8	CASSFERFRGTTLGSPLHF	TGTGCCAGCAGCTTCGAGCGCTTTAGGGGAACCACCCTAGGATCACCCCTCCACTTT
.	.	TRBJ2-3	TRBV15	CATSPPGTDTQYF	TGTGCCACCAGCCCGCCCGGCACAGATACGCAGTATTTT
.	.	TRBJ2-3	TRBV14	CASSQVTGAGGDTQYF	TGTGCCAGCAGCCAAGTTACGGGGGCCGGGGGAGATACGCAGTATTTT
.	.	TRBJ2-3	TRBV20-1	CSAWGSGTDTQYF	TGCAGTGCTTGGGGGAGTGGCACAGATACGCAGTATTTT
.	.	TRBJ2-5	TRBV13	CASSTGPSSVQETQYF	TGTGCCAGCAGCACAGGACCGTCTAGCGTACAAGAGACCCAGTACTTC
.	.	TRBJ2-5	TRBV12-3/TRBV12-4	CASGWGTETQYF	TGTGCCAGTGGGTGGGGGACAGAGACCCAGTACTTC
.	.	TRBJ1-3	TRBV30	CAWSDPGRGGLGSGNTIYF	TGTGCCTGGAGCGACCCGGGACGAGGAGGATTGGGGTCTGGAAACACCATATATTTT
TRBD1	once	TRBJ1-3	TRBV7-9	CASSETGQGIKSGNTIYF	TGTGCCAGCAGCGAGACGGGACAGGGGATTAAATCTGGAAACACCATATATTTT
TRBD1	.	TRBJ2-5	TRBV13	CASSLSDRGEETQYF	TGTGCCAGCAGCTTAAGTGACAGGGGTGAGGAGACCCAGTACTTC